This T cell receptor beta chain came from a study of cytomegalovirus exposure and HLA in healthy donors. Whole-study results and caveats: Most TCR sequences proved rare, with some public TCRs found in many donors. As a later analysis showed, a missense DCLRE1C variant was linked to trimming of TCR beta V- and J-genes. Sequence variants that were highly shared formed a cluster that was likely a sequencing artifact.

The PCR used 60 Vbeta and 13 Jbeta primers. The table came from immunoSEQ multiplex PCR; TCRdb's copy has only in-frame clones and leaves some out. The profile shows under 200,000 clones, about four fifths of them singletons. The germline gives CDR1 SGHNT, CDR2 YYREEE (reference sequence). The trim removed 4 bases at V and 4 bases at J, leaving 5 bases unmatched. This CDR3 region has 15 residues. Turning to this clone: Its target is unknown.

The rearrangement joins TRBV5-4 to TRBJ2-3; 11 nucleotides line up with TRBD2. The sample was PBMCs. This TCR was recovered from a woman between 45 and 65 years old in good health and CMV-seronegative. Written as DNA, the CDR3 is TGTGCCAGCAGCCCGACTAGCGGGGTTCCAGATACGCAGTATTTT. Translated, it gives CASSPTSGVPDTQYF.